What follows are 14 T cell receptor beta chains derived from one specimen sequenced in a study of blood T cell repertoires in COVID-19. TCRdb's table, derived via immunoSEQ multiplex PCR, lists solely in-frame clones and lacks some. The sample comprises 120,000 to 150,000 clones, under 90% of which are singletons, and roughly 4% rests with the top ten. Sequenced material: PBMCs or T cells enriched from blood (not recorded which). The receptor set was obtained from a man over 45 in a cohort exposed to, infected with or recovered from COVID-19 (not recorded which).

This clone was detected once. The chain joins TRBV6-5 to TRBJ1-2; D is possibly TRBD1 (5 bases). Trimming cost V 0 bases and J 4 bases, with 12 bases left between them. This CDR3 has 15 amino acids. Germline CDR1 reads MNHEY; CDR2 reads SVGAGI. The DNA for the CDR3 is TGTGCCAGCAGTTACTCGATACGGCAGGGCTATGGCTACACCTTC. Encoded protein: CASSYSIRQGYGYTF.

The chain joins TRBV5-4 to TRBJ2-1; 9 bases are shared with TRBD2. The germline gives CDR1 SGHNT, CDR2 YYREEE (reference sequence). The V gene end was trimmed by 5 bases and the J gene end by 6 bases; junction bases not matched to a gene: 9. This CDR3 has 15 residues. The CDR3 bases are TGTGCCAGCAGGCGAAGCAGCGGGGGGACCAATGAGCAGTTCTTC. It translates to CASRRSSGGTNEQFF.

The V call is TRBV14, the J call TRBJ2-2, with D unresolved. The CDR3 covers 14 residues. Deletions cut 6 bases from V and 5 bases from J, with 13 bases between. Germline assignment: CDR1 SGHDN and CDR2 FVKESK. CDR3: CASRWASGTGELFF. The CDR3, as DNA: TGTGCCAGCAGATGGGCCTCAGGTACCGGGGAGCTGTTTTTT. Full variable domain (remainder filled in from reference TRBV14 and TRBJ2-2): EAGVTQFPSHSVIEKGQTVTLRCDPISGHDNLYWYRRVMGKEIKFLLHFVKESKQDESGMPNNRFLAERTGGTYSTLKVQPAELEDSGVYFCASRWASGTGELFFGEGSRLTVL.

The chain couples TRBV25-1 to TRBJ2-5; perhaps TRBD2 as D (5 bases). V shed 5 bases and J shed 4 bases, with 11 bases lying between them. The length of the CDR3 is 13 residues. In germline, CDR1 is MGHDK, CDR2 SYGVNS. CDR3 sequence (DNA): TGTGCCAGCAGTCGGAGGACCGGAGAGACCCAGTACTTC. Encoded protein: CASSRRTGETQYF.

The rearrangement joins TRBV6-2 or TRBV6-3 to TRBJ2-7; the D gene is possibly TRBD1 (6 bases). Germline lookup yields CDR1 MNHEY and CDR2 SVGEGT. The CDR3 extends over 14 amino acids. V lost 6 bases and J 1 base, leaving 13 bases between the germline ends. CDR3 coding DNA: TGTGCCAGCAGCCAGGGGCAGGGTTCCTACGAGCAGTACTTC. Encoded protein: CASSQGQGSYEQYF.

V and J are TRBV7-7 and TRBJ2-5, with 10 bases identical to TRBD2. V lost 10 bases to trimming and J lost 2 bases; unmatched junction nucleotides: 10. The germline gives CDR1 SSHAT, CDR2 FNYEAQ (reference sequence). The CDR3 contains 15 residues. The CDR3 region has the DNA TGTGCCATTTCAGCCGGACTAGCGGCGCAAGAGACCCAGTACTTC. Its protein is CAISAGLAAQETQYF. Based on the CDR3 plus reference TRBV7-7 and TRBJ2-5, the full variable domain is GAGVSQSPRYKVTKRGQDVTLRCDPISSHATLYWYQQALGQGPEFLTYFNYEAQPDKSGLPSDRFSAERPEGSISTLTIQRTEQRDSAMYRCAISAGLAAQETQYFGPGTRLLVL.

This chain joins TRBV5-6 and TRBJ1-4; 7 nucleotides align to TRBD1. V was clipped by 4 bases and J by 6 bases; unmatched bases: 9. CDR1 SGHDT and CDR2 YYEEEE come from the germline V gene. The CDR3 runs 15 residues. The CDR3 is CASSQPGQPHEKLFF. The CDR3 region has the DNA TGTGCCAGCAGCCAACCGGGACAGCCGCATGAAAAACTGTTTTTT.

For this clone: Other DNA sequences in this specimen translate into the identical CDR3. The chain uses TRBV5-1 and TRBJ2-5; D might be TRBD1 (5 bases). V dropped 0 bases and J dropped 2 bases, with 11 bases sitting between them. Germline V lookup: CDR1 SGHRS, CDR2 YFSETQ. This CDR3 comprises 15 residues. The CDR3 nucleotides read TGCGCCAGCAGCTTGGTTTTAGCAGGGCAAGAGACCCAGTACTTC. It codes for CASSLVLAGQETQYF. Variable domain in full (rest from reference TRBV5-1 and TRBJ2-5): KAGVTQTPRYLIKTRGQQVTLSCSPISGHRSVSWYQQTPGQGLQFLFEYFSETQRNKGNFPGRFSGRQFSNSRSEMNVSTLELGDSALYLCASSLVLAGQETQYFGPGTRLLVL.

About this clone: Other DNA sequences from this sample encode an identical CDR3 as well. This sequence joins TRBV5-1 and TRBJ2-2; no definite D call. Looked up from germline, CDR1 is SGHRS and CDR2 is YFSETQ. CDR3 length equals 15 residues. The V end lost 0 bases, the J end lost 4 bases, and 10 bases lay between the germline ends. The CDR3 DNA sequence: TGCGCCAGCAGCTTGGAAGCTGGTTTCACCGGGGAGCTGTTTTTT. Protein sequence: CASSLEAGFTGELFF.

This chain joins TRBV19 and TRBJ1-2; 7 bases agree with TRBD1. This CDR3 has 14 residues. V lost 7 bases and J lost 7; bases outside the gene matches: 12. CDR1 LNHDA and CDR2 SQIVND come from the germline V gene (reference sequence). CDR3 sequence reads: CASTPGEGAGGYTF. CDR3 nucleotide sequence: TGTGCCAGTACCCCCGGCGAGGGGGCGGGTGGCTACACCTTC. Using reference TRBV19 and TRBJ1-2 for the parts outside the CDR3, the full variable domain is DGGITQSPKYLFRKEGQNVTLSCEQNLNHDAMYWYRQDPGQGLRLIYYSQIVNDFQKGDIAEGYSVSREKKESFPLTVTSAQKNPTAFYLCASTPGEGAGGYTFGSGTRLTVV.

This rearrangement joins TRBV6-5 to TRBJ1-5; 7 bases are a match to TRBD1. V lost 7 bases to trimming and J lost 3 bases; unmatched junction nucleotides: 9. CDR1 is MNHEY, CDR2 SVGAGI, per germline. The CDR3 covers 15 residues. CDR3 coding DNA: TGTGCCAGCATTTCGACAGGGACTCACAATCAGCCCCAGCATTTT. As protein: CASISTGTHNQPQHF.

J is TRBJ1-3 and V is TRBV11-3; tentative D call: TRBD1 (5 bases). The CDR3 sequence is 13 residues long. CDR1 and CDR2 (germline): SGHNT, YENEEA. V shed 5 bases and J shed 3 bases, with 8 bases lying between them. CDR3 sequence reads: CASSPGVGNTIYF. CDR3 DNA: TGTGCCAGCAGCCCGGGGGTTGGAAACACCATATATTTT.

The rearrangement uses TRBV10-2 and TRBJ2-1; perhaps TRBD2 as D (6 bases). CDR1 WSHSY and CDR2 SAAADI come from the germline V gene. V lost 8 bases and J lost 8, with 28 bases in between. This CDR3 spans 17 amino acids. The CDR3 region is CASVGLRTTDYGDEQFF. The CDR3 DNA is TGCGCCAGCGTGGGCCTGCGGACTACGGACTATGGGGATGAGCAGTTCTTC.

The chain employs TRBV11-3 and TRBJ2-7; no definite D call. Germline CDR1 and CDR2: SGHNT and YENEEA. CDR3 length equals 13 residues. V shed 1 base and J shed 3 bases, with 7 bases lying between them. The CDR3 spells CASSLGPGYEQYF. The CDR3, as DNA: TGTGCCAGCAGCTTAGGTCCGGGCTACGAGCAGTACTTC.